This T cell receptor beta chain came from a study of blood T cell repertoires in COVID-19. Sequencing used immunoSEQ multiplex PCR; TCRdb keeps in-frame clones, though not all of them. The sample has roughly 350,000 clones; about 92% are singletons. The CDR3 is 18 residues long. Germline lookup yields CDR1 ENHRY and CDR2 SYGVKD. V was cut by 5 bases and J by 0 bases, with 20 bases left in between. V is TRBV10-3 and J is TRBJ1-3; unclear D gene. The source of this sequence is a woman aged 30 to 39 who had recovered from COVID-19. Specimen: PBMCs or T cells enriched from blood (not recorded which). This CDR3 reads CAISKDWPGSHSGNTIYF. For the CDR3, the DNA is TGTGCCATCAGTAAGGACTGGCCGGGTAGCCACTCTGGAAACACCATATATTTT.